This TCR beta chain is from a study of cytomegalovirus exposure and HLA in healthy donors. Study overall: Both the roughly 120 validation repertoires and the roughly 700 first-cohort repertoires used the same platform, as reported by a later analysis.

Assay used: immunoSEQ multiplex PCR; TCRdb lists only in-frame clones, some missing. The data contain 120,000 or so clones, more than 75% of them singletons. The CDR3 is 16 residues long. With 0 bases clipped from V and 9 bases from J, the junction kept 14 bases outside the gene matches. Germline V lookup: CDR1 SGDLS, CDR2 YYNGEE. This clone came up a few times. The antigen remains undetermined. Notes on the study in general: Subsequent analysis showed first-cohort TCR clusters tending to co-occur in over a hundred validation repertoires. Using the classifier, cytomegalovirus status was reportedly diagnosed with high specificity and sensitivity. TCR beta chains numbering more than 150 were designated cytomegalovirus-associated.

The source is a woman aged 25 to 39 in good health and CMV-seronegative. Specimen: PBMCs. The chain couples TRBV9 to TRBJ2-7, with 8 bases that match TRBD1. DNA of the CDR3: TGTGCCAGCAGCGTAGATCATGAAGGAGACAGGGGAGGGCAGTACTTC. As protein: CASSVDHEGDRGGQYF. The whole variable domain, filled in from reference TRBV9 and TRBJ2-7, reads DSGVTQTPKHLITATGQRVTLRCSPRSGDLSVYWYQQSLDQGLQFLIQYYNGEERAKGNILERFSAQQFPDLHSELNLSSLELGDSALYFCASSVDHEGDRGGQYFGPGTRLTVT.